These 32 T cell receptor beta chains were sequenced from one sample in a study of shared clonotypes between healthy human individuals. TCRdb keeps only in-frame clones here, not all; method: immunoSEQ multiplex PCR. In the table there are nearly 750,000 clones, roughly two thirds of which are singletons. Sequencing input: memory CD4+ T cells sorted from blood. Subset indicated: CD45RA-negative fraction. The receptors derive from a woman under 40 in good health.

A remark on this clone: This same CDR3 is encoded by further DNA sequences in the sample. This chain connects TRBV5-1 to TRBJ2-3, with D unresolved. Trimming left V 3 bases short and J 2 bases short, with 7 bases between. Per the germline V gene, CDR1 is SGHRS and CDR2 is YFSETQ. The CDR3 runs to 13 residues. This chain's CDR3 is CASSSQNTDTQYF. The DNA of the CDR3 is TGCGCCAGCAGCTCCCAAAACACAGATACGCAGTATTTT.

This clone has just a few counts. The V gene is TRBV7-9, the J gene TRBJ1-1, with D hard to call. From germline, CDR1 is SEHNR and CDR2 FQNEAQ (reference sequence). This CDR3 has 12 residues. V was cut by 0 bases and J by 5 bases, with 4 bases left in between. Here the CDR3 DNA reads TGTGCCAGCAGCTTAGCGGAGACTGAAGCTTTCTTT. Its protein is CASSLAETEAFF.

V usage is TRBV7-3 and J usage is TRBJ2-2; weak D call: TRBD1 (6 bases). The CDR3 is made up of 14 amino acids. The V end was cut by 4 bases, the J end by 6 bases, with 12 bases between. CDR1 SGHTA and CDR2 FQGTGA come from the germline V gene. The CDR3 reads CASSSQQGSGELFF. The DNA of the CDR3 is TGTGCCAGCAGCTCGCAACAGGGTTCCGGGGAGCTGTTTTTT.

V and J are TRBV11-2 and TRBJ1-2, with unresolved D. Trimming pared 0 bases from V and 5 bases from J, leaving 13 bases between. The V gene's germline CDR1 is SGHAT and CDR2 FQNNGV. The CDR3 covers 15 residues. For the CDR3, the DNA is TGTGCCAGCAGCTTAGATTTGCGGAGATCGTATGGCTACACCTTC. Its protein product is CASSLDLRRSYGYTF.

This clone was detected only once. The chain uses TRBV7-9 and TRBJ1-2; TRBD1 aligns across 10 bases. Germline CDR1 and CDR2: SEHNR and FQNEAQ (reference sequence). The length of the CDR3 is 16 residues. The V gene end was trimmed by 3 bases and the J gene end by 2 bases; junction bases not matched to a gene: 6. The DNA of the CDR3 is TGTGCCAGCAGCTTCCTATCGGGACAGGGGAACTATGGCTACACCTTC. It is translated as CASSFLSGQGNYGYTF.

This clone was seen ten or more times. The chain combines TRBV11-2 with TRBJ2-2; TRBD2 matches at 11 bases. This CDR3 has 15 residues. Germline lookup yields CDR1 SGHAT and CDR2 FQNNGV. V shed 1 base and J 9 bases; nucleotides not matched to a gene: 4. CDR3 loop: CASSLVSSGRRELFF. The CDR3 nucleotides read TGTGCCAGCAGCTTAGTGTCTAGCGGGAGGCGGGAGCTGTTTTTT.

The chain carries TRBV5-1 and TRBJ2-7, with D possibly being TRBD2 (6 bases). Trimming removed 2 bases from V and 3 bases from J, with 12 bases in between. The CDR3 has 14 amino acids. Germline-derived CDR1 and CDR2 are SGHRS and YFSETQ. CDR3 loop: CASSFSGELYEQYF. The DNA for the CDR3 is TGCGCCAGCAGCTTTTCGGGAGAGCTCTACGAGCAGTACTTC.

This chain connects TRBV2 to TRBJ2-5; tentative D call: TRBD1 (6 bases). The ends were cut back, 8 bases at V and 4 bases at J, with 20 bases in the middle. This CDR3 region has 15 residues. The germline gives CDR1 SNHLY, CDR2 FYNNEI. The CDR3 DNA follows: TGTGCCAGCCGGAGTAGCTCGAACAGGGTAGAGACCCAGTACTTC. This encodes CASRSSSNRVETQYF.

This chain links TRBV18 with TRBJ2-7, with D tentatively TRBD2 (6 bases). There are 13 residues in the CDR3. The V gene lost 0 bases and the J gene lost 6 bases, with 9 bases spanning the gap. Germline-derived CDR1 and CDR2 are KGHSH and LQKENI. In nucleotides, the CDR3 is TGTGCCAGCTCACCACCGGGAGGCGGCGAGCAGTACTTC. Its protein is CASSPPGGGEQYF. Together with reference TRBV18 and TRBJ2-7, the CDR3 gives the full variable domain: NAGVMQNPRHLVRRRGQEARLRCSPMKGHSHVYWYRQLPEEGLKFMVYLQKENIIDESGMPKERFSAEFPKEGPSILRIQQVVRGDSAAYFCASSPPGGGEQYFGPGTRLTVT.

This clone was detected only once. This sequence joins TRBV2 and TRBJ1-2; the D is unclear. The germline gives CDR1 SNHLY, CDR2 FYNNEI. V was shortened by 2 bases and J by 6 bases, with 7 bases between the two germline ends. The CDR3 has 12 residues. CDR3 DNA: TGTGCCAGCAGTGAATCCGGGGATGGCTACACCTTC. Its translation: CASSESGDGYTF.

V and J are TRBV30 and TRBJ2-5; D may be TRBD2 (6 bases). The CDR3 consists of 12 residues. Germline V CDR1 and CDR2: GTSNPN, SVGIG (reference sequence). The V gene lost 4 bases and the J gene lost 11 bases, with 17 bases spanning the gap. The CDR3 DNA sequence: TGTGCCTGGAACCGGGCCTCGGGAGAGCAGTACTTC. Encoded protein: CAWNRASGEQYF.

The sample holds a few counts of this clone. The gene calls are TRBV18 and TRBJ1-5; D is unresolved. Trimming cost V 0 bases and J 7 bases, with 16 bases left between them. The length of the CDR3 is 16 residues. From germline, CDR1 is KGHSH and CDR2 LQKENI. The DNA of the CDR3 is TGTGCCAGCTCACCACCGAGTTCGGGCCACATGCAGCCCCAGCATTTT. Its translation: CASSPPSSGHMQPQHF. Filled out from reference TRBV18 and TRBJ1-5, the complete variable domain reads NAGVMQNPRHLVRRRGQEARLRCSPMKGHSHVYWYRQLPEEGLKFMVYLQKENIIDESGMPKERFSAEFPKEGPSILRIQQVVRGDSAAYFCASSPPSSGHMQPQHFGDGTRLSIL.

This clone was counted a single time. The V and J genes are TRBV7-9 and TRBJ2-1; the D call may be TRBD1 or TRBD2 (5 bases each). CDR1 is SEHNR, CDR2 FQNEAQ, per germline (reference sequence). The CDR3 has 14 residues. The V end lost 3 bases, the J end lost 12 bases, and 18 bases lay between the germline ends. The CDR3 nucleotides read TGTGCCAGCAGCTTCCCGGGGACCGACCGGACGCAGTTCTTC. It translates to CASSFPGTDRTQFF.

V is TRBV5-4 and J is TRBJ2-3, with TRBD1 matching 7 bases. This CDR3 is built from 16 residues. J was trimmed by 4 bases and V by 3 bases; bases with no gene match: 11. CDR1 is SGHNT and CDR2 is YYREEE in the germline V gene (reference sequence). CDR3 loop: CASSSQTGNGPDTQYF. CDR3 coding DNA: TGTGCCAGCAGCTCCCAGACAGGGAATGGTCCAGATACGCAGTATTTT.

Only one count was recorded for this clone. J is TRBJ2-1 and V is TRBV2; 7 nucleotides align to TRBD2. Germline V CDR1 and CDR2: SNHLY, FYNNEI. The length of the CDR3 is 12 residues. V gave up 8 bases and J gave up 7 bases; unmatched junction bases: 5. The DNA for the CDR3 is TGTGCCAGCGGAAGGACTAGGAATGAGCAGTTCTTC. Amino acids: CASGRTRNEQFF. The whole variable domain, remainder taken from reference TRBV2 and TRBJ2-1, is EPEVTQTPSHQVTQMGQEVILRCVPISNHLYFYWYRQILGQKVEFLVSFYNNEISEKSEIFDDQFSVERPDGSNFTLKIRSTKLEDSAMYFCASGRTRNEQFFGPGTRLTVL.

This clone was detected ten times or more. The rearrangement joins TRBV7-2 to TRBJ1-2; weak D call: TRBD1 (5 bases). The ends were cut back, 1 base at V and 7 bases at J, with 13 bases in the middle. Germline assignment: CDR1 SGHTA and CDR2 FQGNSA. CDR3 length equals 14 residues. CDR3 DNA sequence: TGTGCCAGCAGCTTAGATCAGGGCGCCCGTGGCTACACCTTC. Translation gives CASSLDQGARGYTF. Supplemented by reference TRBV7-2 and TRBJ1-2, the full variable domain reads GAGVSQSPSNKVTEKGKDVELRCDPISGHTALYWYRQSLGQGLEFLIYFQGNSAPDKSGLPSDRFSAERTGGSVSTLTIQRTQQEDSAVYLCASSLDQGARGYTFGSGTRLTVV.

In nucleotides, the CDR3 is TGTGCCAGCTCACCGTGGGACAGGGGGGTTTACGAGCAGTACTTC. Its translation: CASSPWDRGVYEQYF. The V gene is TRBV18, the J gene TRBJ2-7; 11 nucleotides agree with TRBD1. With V trimmed by 3 bases and J by 4 bases, 5 bases remained unmatched. CDR3 size: 15 residues. CDR1 is KGHSH, CDR2 LQKENI, per germline.

The gene calls are TRBV5-4 and TRBJ2-7; a weak D match, TRBD2 (5 bases). V lost 1 base and J lost 7, with 15 bases in between. Per germline, CDR1 SGHNT and CDR2 YYREEE (reference sequence). This CDR3 is 14 amino acids long. The CDR3 reads CASSLWTAPKEQYF. The CDR3, as DNA: TGTGCCAGCAGCTTGTGGACTGCCCCAAAGGAGCAGTACTTC.

Turning to this clone: Germline and junction disagree at one end, which may indicate a read error. V and J are TRBV5-1 and TRBJ1-1; D possibly corresponds to TRBD1 (5 bases). CDR3 length: 15 residues. Germline-derived CDR1 and CDR2 are SGHRS and YFSETQ. The CDR3: CASSLHGGANTGAFF. DNA for the CDR3: TGCGCCAGCAGCTTACACGGAGGGGCGAACACTGGAGCTTTCTTT.

This chain connects TRBV27 to TRBJ2-1; D unclear. Germline V CDR1 and CDR2: MNHEY, SMNVEV (reference sequence). V lost 6 bases, J lost 0 bases, and 15 bases lay in between. CDR3 length equals 16 residues. CDR3 DNA sequence: TGTGCCAGCAGCCCCGAAAACCAAGGCTCCTACAATGAGCAGTTCTTC. Its translation is CASSPENQGSYNEQFF.

The chain carries TRBV4-1 and TRBJ1-4; 7 nucleotides match TRBD1. V gave up 2 bases and J gave up 8 bases; unmatched junction bases: 11. This CDR3 has 16 amino acids. Germline assignment: CDR1 MGHRA and CDR2 YSYEKL. For the CDR3, the DNA is TGCGCCAGCAGCCAACCTAGAGGGGGCGTAGAGGAAAAACTGTTTTTT. Amino acids: CASSQPRGGVEEKLFF.

V usage is TRBV4-1 and J usage is TRBJ1-4; D perhaps matches TRBD1 (5 bases). The CDR3 spans 16 residues. Germline V gene sequence: CDR1 MGHRA, CDR2 YSYEKL. V gave up 1 base and J gave up 4 bases, with 13 bases separating them. CDR3 in amino acids: CASSQVKTVRNEKLFF. The CDR3 DNA sequence: TGCGCCAGCAGCCAAGTTAAGACAGTCCGTAATGAAAAACTGTTTTTT.

V gene TRBV5-1 combines with J gene TRBJ1-2; 7 nucleotides line up with TRBD1. The V gene end was trimmed by 4 bases and the J gene end by 1 base; junction bases not matched to a gene: 7. Germline V lookup: CDR1 SGHRS, CDR2 YFSETQ. The CDR3 has 15 residues. This chain's CDR3 is CASSPTGSYNYGYTF. The CDR3 region has the DNA TGCGCCAGCAGCCCGACAGGGAGTTATAACTATGGCTACACCTTC.

This chain joins TRBV7-8 and TRBJ1-2; 9 bases agree with TRBD1. The germline gives CDR1 SGHVS, CDR2 FQNEAQ. This CDR3 region has 18 residues. With V trimmed by 1 base and J by 1 base, 10 bases remained unmatched. The CDR3 sequence is CASSLGQGDTAHNYGYTF. DNA for the CDR3: TGTGCCAGCAGCTTAGGACAGGGGGACACGGCCCATAACTATGGCTACACCTTC.

This clone was counted between two and nine times. Other DNA sequences of this sample code for an identical CDR3. The rearrangement uses TRBV5-1 and TRBJ1-1; D not resolved. With 4 bases removed from V and 2 bases from J, the gap between germline ends came to 3 bases. Germline V gives CDR1 SGHRS, CDR2 YFSETQ. This CDR3 is built from 11 residues. CDR3 sequence: CASSTNTEAFF. The CDR3 DNA reads TGCGCCAGCAGCACCAACACTGAAGCTTTCTTT.

J is TRBJ1-1 and V is TRBV28; D is unresolved. V was shortened by 0 bases and J by 5 bases, with 16 bases between the two germline ends. From germline, CDR1 is MDHEN and CDR2 SYDVKM. This CDR3 spans 16 amino acids. CDR3: CASSLWTSLWRTEAFF. In DNA, the CDR3 is TGTGCCAGCAGTTTATGGACCTCTCTATGGAGGACTGAAGCTTTCTTT.

To note about this clone: The sample has other DNA sequences that encode this CDR3 too. The rearrangement links TRBV7-2 to TRBJ2-1; D is tentatively TRBD1 or TRBD2 (5 bases each). Trimming removed 1 base from V and 1 base from J, with 11 bases in between. The CDR3 contains 16 residues. Per germline, CDR1 SGHTA and CDR2 FQGNSA. The CDR3 nucleotides are TGTGCCAGCAGCTTAGAAGGGACGGTTTCCTACAATGAGCAGTTCTTC. It specifies CASSLEGTVSYNEQFF.

The chain has TRBV27 and TRBJ2-1; 11 positions match TRBD2. The CDR3 totals 15 residues. Trimming took 5 bases from V and 7 from J; bases not matched to a gene: 7. Germline CDR1 MNHEY, CDR2 SMNVEV (reference sequence). DNA for the CDR3: TGTGCCAGCAGTCACTCTAGCGGGAGGCGGAATGAGCAGTTCTTC. It codes for CASSHSSGRRNEQFF.

The V and J genes are TRBV4-1 and TRBJ1-4; TRBD1 aligns across 7 bases. Germline V gene data show CDR1 as MGHRA and CDR2 as YSYEKL. J was trimmed by 12 bases and V by 4 bases; bases with no gene match: 2. The CDR3 sequence is 11 residues long. The CDR3 DNA reads as TGCGCCAGCAGCCTGCAGGGGGAACTGTTTTTT. Translation gives CASSLQGELFF.

This clone was picked up a small number of times. V gene TRBV10-3 combines with J gene TRBJ1-2; 7 bases fit TRBD1. The CDR3 totals 14 residues. Per germline, CDR1 ENHRY and CDR2 SYGVKD. The V segment lost 6 bases and the J segment 0 bases; nucleotides outside the gene matches: 4. CDR3 coding DNA: TGTGCCATCAGAGGGACAGCTTCTAACTATGGCTACACCTTC. This encodes CAIRGTASNYGYTF.

The chain couples TRBV7-9 to TRBJ1-2, with unresolved D. V shed 2 bases and J shed 3 bases, with 13 bases lying between them. Germline V CDR1 and CDR2: SEHNR, FQNEAQ (reference sequence). The CDR3 is made up of 15 amino acids. The CDR3 DNA sequence: TGTGCCAGCAGCTTAAATTCGGTTTTGGACTATGGCTACACCTTC. Its translation is CASSLNSVLDYGYTF.

This chain links TRBV18 with TRBJ2-7; D tentatively reads TRBD1 or TRBD2 (5 bases each). V lost 1 base to trimming and J lost 3 bases, with 10 bases between them. This CDR3 has 14 residues. Germline assignment: CDR1 KGHSH and CDR2 LQKENI. The CDR3 spells CASSPRDGNYEQYF. The DNA for the CDR3 is TGTGCCAGCTCACCACGGGACGGAAACTACGAGCAGTACTTC.